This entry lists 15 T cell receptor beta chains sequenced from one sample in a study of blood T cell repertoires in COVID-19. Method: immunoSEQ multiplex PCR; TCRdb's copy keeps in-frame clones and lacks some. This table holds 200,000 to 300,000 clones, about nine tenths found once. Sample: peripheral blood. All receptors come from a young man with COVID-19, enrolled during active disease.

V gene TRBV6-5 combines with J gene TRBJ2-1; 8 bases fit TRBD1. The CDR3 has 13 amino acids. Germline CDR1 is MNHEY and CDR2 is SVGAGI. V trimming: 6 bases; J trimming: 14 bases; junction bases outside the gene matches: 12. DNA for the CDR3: TGTGCCAGCAGGAGGGAGACAGGGGAAAGGGAGTTCTTC. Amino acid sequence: CASRRETGEREFF.

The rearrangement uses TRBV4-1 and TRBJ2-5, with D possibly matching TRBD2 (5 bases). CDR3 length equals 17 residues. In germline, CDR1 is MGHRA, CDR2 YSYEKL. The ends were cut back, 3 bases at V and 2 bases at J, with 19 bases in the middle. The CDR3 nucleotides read TGCGCCAGCAGCCACCCCCCGAGGGCTTGGCTTCAAGAGACCCAGTACTTC. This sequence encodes CASSHPPRAWLQETQYF.

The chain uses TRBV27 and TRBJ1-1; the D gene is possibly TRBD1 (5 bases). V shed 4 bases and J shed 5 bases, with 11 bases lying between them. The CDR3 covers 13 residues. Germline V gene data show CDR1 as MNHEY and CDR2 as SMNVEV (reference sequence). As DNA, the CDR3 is TGTGCCAGCAGTTCGTCAGGGTGGACTGAAGCTTTCTTT. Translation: CASSSSGWTEAFF.

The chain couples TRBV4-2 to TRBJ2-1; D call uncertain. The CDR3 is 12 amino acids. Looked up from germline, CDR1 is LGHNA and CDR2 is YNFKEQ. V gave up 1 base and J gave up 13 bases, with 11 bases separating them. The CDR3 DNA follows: TGTGCCAGCAGCCAAGTTCGCGGTCTTCAGTTCTTC. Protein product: CASSQVRGLQFF.

The CDR3, as DNA: TGTGCCAGCAGCCATGGAGGGGGGGAAAACTATGGCTACACCTTC. It translates to CASSHGGGENYGYTF. This chain uses TRBV14 with TRBJ1-2; a possible D gene is TRBD1 (6 bases). Germline V gives CDR1 SGHDN, CDR2 FVKESK. V was cut by 3 bases and J by 2 bases, with 13 bases left in between. The CDR3 consists of 15 residues.

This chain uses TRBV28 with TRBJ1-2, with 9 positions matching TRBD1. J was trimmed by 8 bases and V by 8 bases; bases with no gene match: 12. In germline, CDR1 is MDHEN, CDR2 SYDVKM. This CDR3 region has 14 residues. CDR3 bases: TGTGCCAGCTTGACGGACAGGGGACGAGGGGGCTACACCTTC. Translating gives CASLTDRGRGGYTF.

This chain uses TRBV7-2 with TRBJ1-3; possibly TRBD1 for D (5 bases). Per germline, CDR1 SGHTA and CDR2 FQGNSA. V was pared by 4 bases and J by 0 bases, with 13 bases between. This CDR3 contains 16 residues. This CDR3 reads CASSSLTGLSGNTIYF. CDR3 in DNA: TGTGCCAGCAGCTCCCTAACAGGCCTCTCTGGAAACACCATATATTTT.

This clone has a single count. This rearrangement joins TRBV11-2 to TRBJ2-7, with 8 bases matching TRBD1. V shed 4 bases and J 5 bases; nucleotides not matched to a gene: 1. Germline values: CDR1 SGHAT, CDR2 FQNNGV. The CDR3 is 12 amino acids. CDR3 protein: CASSWTGNEQYF. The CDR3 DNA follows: TGTGCCAGCAGCTGGACAGGGAACGAGCAGTACTTC.

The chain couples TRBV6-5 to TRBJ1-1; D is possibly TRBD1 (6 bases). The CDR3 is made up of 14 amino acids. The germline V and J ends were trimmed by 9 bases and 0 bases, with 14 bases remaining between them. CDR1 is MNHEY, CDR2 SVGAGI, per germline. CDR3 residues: CASTGTSMNTEAFF. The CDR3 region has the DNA TGTGCCAGTACAGGGACCTCTATGAACACTGAAGCTTTCTTT.

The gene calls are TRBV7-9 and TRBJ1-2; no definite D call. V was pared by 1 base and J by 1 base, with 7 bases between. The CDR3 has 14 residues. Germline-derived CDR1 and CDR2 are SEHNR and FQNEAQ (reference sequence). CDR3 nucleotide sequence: TGTGCCAGCAGCTTAGTGTCAGTTAACTATGGCTACACCTTC. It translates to CASSLVSVNYGYTF.

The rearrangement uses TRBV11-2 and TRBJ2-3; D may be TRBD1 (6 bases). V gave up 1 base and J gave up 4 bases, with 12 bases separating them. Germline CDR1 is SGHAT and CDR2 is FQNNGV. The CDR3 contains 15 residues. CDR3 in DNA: TGTGCCAGCAGCTTAGTGGGGGCTAGCCCAGATACGCAGTATTTT. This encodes CASSLVGASPDTQYF.

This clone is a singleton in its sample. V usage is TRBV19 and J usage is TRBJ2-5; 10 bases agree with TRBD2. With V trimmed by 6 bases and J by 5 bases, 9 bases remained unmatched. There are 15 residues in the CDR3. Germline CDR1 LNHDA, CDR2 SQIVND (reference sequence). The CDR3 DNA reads TGTGCCAGTAGCCAGGCTAGCGGGGGACGGGAGACCCAGTACTTC. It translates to CASSQASGGRETQYF.

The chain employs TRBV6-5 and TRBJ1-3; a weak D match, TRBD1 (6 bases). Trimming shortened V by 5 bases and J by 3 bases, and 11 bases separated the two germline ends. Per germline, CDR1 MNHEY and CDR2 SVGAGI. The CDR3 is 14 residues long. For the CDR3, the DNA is TGTGCCAGCAGTCCACAGGGCGGTGGAAACACCATATATTTT. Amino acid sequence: CASSPQGGGNTIYF.

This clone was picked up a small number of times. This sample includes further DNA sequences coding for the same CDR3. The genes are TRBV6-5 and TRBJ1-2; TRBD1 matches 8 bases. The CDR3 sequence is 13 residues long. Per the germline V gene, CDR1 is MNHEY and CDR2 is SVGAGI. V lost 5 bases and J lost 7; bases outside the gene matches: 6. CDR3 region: CASSPGTGFGYTF. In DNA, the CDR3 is TGTGCCAGCAGTCCCGGGACAGGCTTTGGCTACACCTTC.

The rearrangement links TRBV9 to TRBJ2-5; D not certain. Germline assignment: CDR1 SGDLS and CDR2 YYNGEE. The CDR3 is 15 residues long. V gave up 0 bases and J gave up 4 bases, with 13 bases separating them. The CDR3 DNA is TGTGCCAGCAGCGTAGGACACGGCGTGGCAGAGACCCAGTACTTC. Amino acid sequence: CASSVGHGVAETQYF.